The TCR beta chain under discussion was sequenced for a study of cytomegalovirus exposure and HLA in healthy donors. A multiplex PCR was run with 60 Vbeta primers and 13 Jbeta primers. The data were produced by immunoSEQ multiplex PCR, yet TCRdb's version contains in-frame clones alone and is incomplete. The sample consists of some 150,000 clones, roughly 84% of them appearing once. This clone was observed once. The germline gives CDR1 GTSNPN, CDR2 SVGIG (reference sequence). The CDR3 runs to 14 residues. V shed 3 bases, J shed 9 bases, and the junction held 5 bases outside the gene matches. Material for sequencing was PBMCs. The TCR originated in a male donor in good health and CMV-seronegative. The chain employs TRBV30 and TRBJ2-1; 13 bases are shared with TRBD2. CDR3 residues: CAWSGLAGVSEQFF. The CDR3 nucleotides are TGTGCCTGGAGCGGACTAGCGGGAGTTAGTGAGCAGTTCTTC.